This TCR beta chain was profiled in a study of blood T cell repertoires in COVID-19. Turning to the study itself: Both acute and convalescent COVID-19 samples were obtained from the United States, Italy and Spain. Sources were T cells, B-cell-depleted T cells, or PBMCs; the material itself was cDNA or gDNA.

Germline CDR1 and CDR2: WSHSY and SAAADI. The CDR3 is 12 residues long. The ends were cut back, 2 bases at V and 6 bases at J, with 5 bases in the middle. The authors' processing: Cell counts per sample came from amplifying reference gene primers. Sequencing used immunoSEQ multiplex PCR; TCRdb keeps in-frame clones, though not all of them. The V and J calls and clone size come from that table; D and trimming were worked out from the DNA. The sample lists roughly 160,000 clones, about 74% occurring once. Sequenced input: peripheral blood. V and J are TRBV10-2 and TRBJ1-5; D call uncertain. The clonotype comes from a woman older than 75 with acute or convalescent COVID-19. The CDR3 reads CASSEVAQPQHF. DNA for the CDR3: TGCGCCAGCAGTGAGGTGGCTCAGCCCCAGCATTTT.